This T cell receptor beta chain emerged from a study of PD-L1 blockade in urothelial cancer. Study-level background: About nine tenths of the roughly 30 patients were men with bladder-origin urothelial cancer.

Patients yielded 1 to 8 samples each, pretreatment and on-treatment. The method was immunoSEQ multiplex PCR; TCRdb's version includes in-frame clones alone and lacks a portion of them. The repertoire consists of about 80,000 clones, with 87% occurring once and the leading ten covering about 6%. Whole-study findings and limits: Durable benefit accompanied greater 3-week expansion of tumor-associated blood clones.

On this clone itself: Its matching antigen is unknown.

V gave up 5 bases and J gave up 3 bases, with 20 bases separating them. The germline CDR1 and CDR2 sequences are KGHSH and LQKENI. The CDR3 length is 16 residues. The rearrangement links TRBV18 to TRBJ2-7; tentative D call: TRBD2 (6 bases). The material was PBMCs, obtained around atezolizumab (anti-PD-L1) treatment. The sequence was collected from a woman in her 70s with urothelial cancer. For the CDR3, the DNA is TGTGCCAGCTCAATAGGGGCAGGAGGGCTCTACTACGAGCAGTACTTC. Translating gives CASSIGAGGLYYEQYF.